This T cell receptor beta chain appears in the sequencing data of a study of OX40 agonist ivuxolimab in advanced cancers. With 5 bases removed from V and 0 bases from J, the gap between germline ends came to 10 bases. The CDR3 is made up of 14 amino acids. Germline V gene sequence: CDR1 SEHNR, CDR2 FQNEAQ (reference sequence). Assay used: immunoSEQ multiplex PCR; TCRdb lists only in-frame clones, some missing. The sample lists roughly 60,000 clones; roughly nine tenths were seen once. The rearrangement uses TRBV7-9 and TRBJ1-1; D not resolved. The specimen comprised CD4+ or CD8+ T cells sorted from blood, sampled in a trial of the OX40 agonist ivuxolimab. The TCR originated in an adult with an advanced solid tumor such as melanoma, head and neck, liver or kidney cancer. CDR3 region: CASSPGLMNTEAFF. DNA of the CDR3: TGTGCCAGCAGCCCCGGACTGATGAACACTGAAGCTTTCTTT.